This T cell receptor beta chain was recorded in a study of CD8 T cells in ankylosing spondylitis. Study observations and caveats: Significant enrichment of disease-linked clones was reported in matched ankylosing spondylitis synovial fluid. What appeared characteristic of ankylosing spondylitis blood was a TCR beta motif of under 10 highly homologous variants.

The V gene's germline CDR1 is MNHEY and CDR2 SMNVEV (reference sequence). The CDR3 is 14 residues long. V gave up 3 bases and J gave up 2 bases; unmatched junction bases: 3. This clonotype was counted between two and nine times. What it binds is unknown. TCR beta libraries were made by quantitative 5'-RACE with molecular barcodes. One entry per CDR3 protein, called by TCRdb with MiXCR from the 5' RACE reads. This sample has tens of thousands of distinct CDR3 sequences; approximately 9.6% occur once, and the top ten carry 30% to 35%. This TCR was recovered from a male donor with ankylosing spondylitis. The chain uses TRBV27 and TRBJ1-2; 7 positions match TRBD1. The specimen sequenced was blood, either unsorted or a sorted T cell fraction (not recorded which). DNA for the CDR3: TGTGCCAGCAGTTTGGCAGGGGGGAACTATGGCTACACCTTC. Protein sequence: CASSLAGGNYGYTF.